This T cell receptor (delta chain) was captured in a study of gamma-delta chains in newborns, infants, children. Whole-study context: Polyclonal expansion of innate γδ T cells after birth follows microbial exposure.

Deletions cut 0 bases from V and 3 bases from J, with 17 bases between. Germline lookup yields CDR1 GEAIGNYY and CDR2 EKD. The CDR3 loop spans 19 amino acids. TCRdb re-called the reads with CATT. The table shows roughly 9,900 delta-chain clones, with approximately 8.3% occurring only once. This clone was found a few times. The chain uses TRDV2 and TRDJ3; D unclear. The clonotype was recovered from a child who was a newborn, infant or young child, either healthy, febrile or measles-vaccinated (not recorded which). Sequencing was performed on blood. The CDR3 loop reads CACDTVGGNSSWDTRQMFF. The CDR3, as DNA: TGTGCCTGTGACACCGTAGGAGGGAACTCAAGCTGGGACACCCGACAGATGTTTTTC.